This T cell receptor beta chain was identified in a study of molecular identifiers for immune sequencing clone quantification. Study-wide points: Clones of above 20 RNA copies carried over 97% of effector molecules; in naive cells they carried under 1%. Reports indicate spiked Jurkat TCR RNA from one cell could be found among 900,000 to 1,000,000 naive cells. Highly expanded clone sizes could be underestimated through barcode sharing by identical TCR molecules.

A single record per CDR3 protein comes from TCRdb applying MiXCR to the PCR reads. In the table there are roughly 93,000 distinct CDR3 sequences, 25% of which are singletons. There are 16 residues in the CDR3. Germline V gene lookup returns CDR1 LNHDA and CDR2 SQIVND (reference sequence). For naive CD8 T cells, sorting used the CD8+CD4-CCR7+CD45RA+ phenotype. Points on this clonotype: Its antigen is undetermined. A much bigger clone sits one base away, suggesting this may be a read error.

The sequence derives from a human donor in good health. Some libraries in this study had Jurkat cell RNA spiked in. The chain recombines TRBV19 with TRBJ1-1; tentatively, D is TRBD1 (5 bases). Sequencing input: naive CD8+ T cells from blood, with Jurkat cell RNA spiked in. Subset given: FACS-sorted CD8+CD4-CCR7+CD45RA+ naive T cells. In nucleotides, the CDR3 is TGTGCCGGTAGTATTGAGGAGGGGCTTGCGAACACTGAAGCTTTCTTT. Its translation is CAGSIEEGLANTEAFF.